The 22 T cell receptor beta chains reported below all come from one sample, sequenced in a study of spatial heterogeneity in lung cancer. Their cognate antigens are unknown. From the 5' RACE reads, TCRdb called clonotypes with MiXCR, one entry per CDR3 protein. Here the sample spans approximately 11,000 distinct CDR3 sequences, 4% to 6.5% being singletons. General study points: Tumor mutation count correlated with how many alpha and beta TCRs expanded intratumorally.

The sample's time point: sample taken at primary tumor resection. Specimen: lung tumor tissue, collected at surgery. These receptors all stem from a male donor with early-stage non-small cell lung cancer.

In its sample, this clonotype was seen many times. Since it is a stray read in a library aimed at alpha chains, this beta chain has a size that is not meaningful. The CDR3 DNA reads TGTGCCAGCAGTTATGGGGGGGAACTCAACTATGGCTACACCTTC. Translating gives CASSYGGELNYGYTF. The J gene is TRBJ1-2, the V gene TRBV6-6; weak D call: TRBD1 (5 bases). V was pared by 3 bases and J by 2 bases, with 13 bases between. Germline V gives CDR1 MNHNY, CDR2 SVGAGI (reference sequence). The CDR3 sequence is 15 residues long.

This clonotype was detected many times. This beta chain is an off-target read within a library intended for alpha chains, so its frequency means little. The chain links TRBV11-2 to TRBJ2-1; TRBD2 aligns across 11 bases. This CDR3 comprises 16 residues. J gave up 8 bases and V 4 bases, and 10 bases lay outside the gene matches. Looked up from germline, CDR1 is SGHAT and CDR2 is FQNNGV. DNA for the CDR3: TGTGCCAGCAGCTCATTTAGCGGGAGGGCCAGGGATGAGCAGTTCTTC. Its translation: CASSSFSGRARDEQFF.

As concerns this clonotype: A much larger clone sits a single nucleotide away, making a read error possible. This beta chain is a stray read from a library made for alpha chains; its abundance is not meaningful. The rearrangement links TRBV7-4 to TRBJ2-1, with TRBD2 identical over 8 bases. The CDR3 spans 16 residues. CDR1 is SGHVT, CDR2 SQSDAQ, per germline. CDR3 amino acids: CASSLAGLEFRNDQFF. The CDR3 bases are TGTGCCAGCAGCTTGGCGGGACTAGAGTTCAGGAATGATCAGTTCTTC.

This clonotype was detected ten times or more. This beta chain appears as a stray read in a library generated for alpha chains; its size is not informative. This rearrangement joins TRBV12-3 or TRBV12-4 to TRBJ2-3; 7 bases line up with TRBD2. The CDR3 sequence is 16 residues long. V trimming: 6 bases; J trimming: 4 bases; junction bases outside the gene matches: 13. DNA for the CDR3: TGTGCCAGCAGCCTCCAACCGGGACTACTTGCAGATACGCAGTATTTT. Translation: CASSLQPGLLADTQYF.

In its sample, this clonotype was seen a few times. This beta chain is an unintended read in a library built for alpha chains; its size means little. The chain couples TRBV5-1 to TRBJ2-5; D unclear. CDR3 length: 14 residues. Germline V gene lookup returns CDR1 SGHRS and CDR2 YFSETQ. The V end was cut by 0 bases, the J end by 3 bases, with 9 bases between. The CDR3 loop reads CASSLAGGEETQYF. CDR3 DNA sequence: TGCGCCAGCAGCTTGGCCGGCGGTGAAGAGACCCAGTACTTC.

This clonotype came up many times. This beta chain came through as a stray read in a library set up for alpha chains, and its size says little. The chain combines TRBV6-2 or TRBV6-3 with TRBJ1-2, with 8 bases matching TRBD1. CDR1 is MNHEY, CDR2 SVGEGT, per germline. V was clipped by 2 bases and J by 2 bases; unmatched bases: 13. The CDR3 is made up of 18 amino acids. The CDR3 coding sequence is TGTGCCAGCAGTTACCCCTTGATCCGGGACAGGAGAAACTATGGCTACACCTTC. This encodes CASSYPLIRDRRNYGYTF.

There are many counts of this clonotype. This beta chain is a stray read from a library made for alpha chains; its abundance is not meaningful. The chain's CDR3 is CASSPGDRLNTEAFF. The CDR3 DNA follows: TGTGCCAGCAGCCCCGGGGACCGCCTGAACACTGAAGCTTTCTTT. The V and J genes are TRBV3-1 and TRBJ1-1; tentatively, D is TRBD1 (5 bases). Germline assignment: CDR1 LGHDT and CDR2 YNNKEL (reference sequence). The length of the CDR3 is 15 residues. Trimming removed 4 bases at V and 0 bases at J, with 12 bases between.

This clonotype qualifies as medium-sized. This beta chain came through as a stray read in a library set up for alpha chains, and its size says little. The chain is built from TRBV6-6 and TRBJ1-5; D uncertain. Germline CDR1 and CDR2: MNHNY and SVGAGI (reference sequence). The V and J ends lost 2 bases and 7 bases respectively, with 12 bases between them. The CDR3 length is 14 residues. The CDR3 nucleotides are TGTGCCAGCAGTTACGACCGTAAGGGACAGCCCCAGCATTTT. This sequence encodes CASSYDRKGQPQHF.

As concerns this clonotype: This beta chain turned up in a library designed for alpha chains; as an off-target read, its abundance says little. This sequence joins TRBV7-2 and TRBJ1-2; 9 bases are a match to TRBD1. V was clipped by 6 bases and J by 2 bases; unmatched bases: 10. Germline lookup yields CDR1 SGHTA and CDR2 FQGNSA. This CDR3 contains 16 residues. CDR3: CASRLHTGGANYGYTF. The CDR3 DNA is TGTGCCAGCAGACTTCATACAGGGGGCGCGAACTATGGCTACACCTTC.

This clonotype was recorded at least ten times. This beta chain appears as a stray read in a library generated for alpha chains; its size is not informative. V usage is TRBV20-1 and J usage is TRBJ1-3, with a weak D call TRBD1 (6 bases). This CDR3 has 14 amino acids. Germline-derived CDR1 and CDR2 are DFQATT and SNEGSKA (reference sequence). Trimming took off 5 bases at V and 4 bases at J, with 15 bases between the two ends. CDR3 nucleotide sequence: TGCAGTGCTGTCGCAGGACAGACCGGAAACACCATATATTTT. Its protein is CSAVAGQTGNTIYF.

A word on this clonotype: This beta chain is a stray sequence in a library constructed for alpha chains; its clone size is not meaningful. This chain joins TRBV6-5 and TRBJ2-2, with D possibly TRBD1 on 6 matching bases. CDR1 MNHEY and CDR2 SVGAGI come from the germline V gene. The CDR3 length is 14 residues. V was cut by 7 bases and J by 3 bases, with 12 bases left in between. The CDR3 protein is CASTGGQHTGELFF. CDR3 nucleotide sequence: TGTGCCAGCACTGGGGGACAACACACCGGGGAGCTGTTTTTT.

This clonotype was seen repeatedly, ten times or more. Little can be read into the size of this beta chain, an off-target read in a library designed for alpha chains. This rearrangement joins TRBV4-1 to TRBJ2-7; D is uncertain. Trimming took 1 base from V and 4 from J, leaving 14 bases between them. CDR3 length equals 15 residues. Germline V lookup: CDR1 MGHRA, CDR2 YSYEKL. CDR3 nucleotide sequence: TGCGCCAGCAGCCAAGCCCCCCTGGACCTTTACGAGCAGTACTTC. It is translated as CASSQAPLDLYEQYF.

This clonotype is deemed medium-sized. Since it is a stray read in a library aimed at alpha chains, this beta chain has a size that is not meaningful. This CDR3 reads CASSSTTGTRNTEAFF. CDR3 coding DNA: TGTGCCAGCAGTTCTACTACCGGGACAAGGAACACTGAAGCTTTCTTT. The chain carries TRBV2 and TRBJ1-1; the D gene is possibly TRBD1 (6 bases). The CDR3 has 16 residues. The V and J ends lost 5 bases and 1 base respectively, with 17 bases between them. Germline V CDR1 and CDR2: SNHLY, FYNNEI.

Remarks on this clonotype: Since the library was made to target alpha chains, this beta chain is a stray read and its abundance is not meaningful. The chain combines TRBV7-9 with TRBJ2-3; 7 nucleotides line up with TRBD2. The length of the CDR3 is 15 residues. J was trimmed by 2 bases and V by 3 bases; bases with no gene match: 5. Germline CDR1 reads SEHNR; CDR2 reads FQNEAQ (reference sequence). The CDR3 DNA follows: TGTGCCAGCAGCTTGGTGGGAGGGATCACAGATACGCAGTATTTT. Its translation is CASSLVGGITDTQYF.

This clonotype is labeled as large. As an off-target read in a library built for alpha chains, this beta chain has a frequency of little significance. The CDR3 DNA reads as TGCAGTGCTAGAGATCTGGCTAGCGGGAGAGCCTACGAGCAGTACTTC. The encoded protein is CSARDLASGRAYEQYF. This chain joins TRBV20-1 and TRBJ2-7, with 10 bases fitting TRBD2. This CDR3 spans 16 amino acids. After removal of 0 bases from V and 2 bases from J, the junction contained 7 bases not matched to a gene. Germline lookup yields CDR1 DFQATT and CDR2 SNEGSKA (reference sequence).

In the case of this clonotype: This beta chain appears as a stray read in a library generated for alpha chains; its size is not informative. The chain employs TRBV5-4 and TRBJ1-2; 7 nucleotides align to TRBD1. This CDR3 has 14 amino acids. J was trimmed by 2 bases and V by 2 bases; bases with no gene match: 3. From germline, CDR1 is SGHNT and CDR2 YYREEE (reference sequence). CDR3 DNA sequence: TGTGCCAGCAGCTTTGTGGACAGGAACTATGGCTACACCTTC. Translating it yields CASSFVDRNYGYTF.

This clonotype appeared many times. For a library built for alpha chains, this beta chain is a stray read; little rests on its size. This rearrangement joins TRBV29-1 to TRBJ1-2, with TRBD1 matching over 8 bases. Trimming took 6 bases from V and 7 from J; bases not matched to a gene: 7. This CDR3 has 12 residues. Germline CDR1 and CDR2: SQVTM and ANQGSEA. This CDR3 reads CSVWTGKAGYTF. CDR3 in DNA: TGCAGCGTATGGACAGGGAAAGCTGGCTACACCTTC.

This clonotype was counted at least ten times. A library made for alpha chains picked up this beta chain off target, so its size means little. CDR3 loop: CSARSTGSYGYTF. CDR3 nucleotide sequence: TGCAGTGCTAGATCGACAGGATCCTATGGCTACACCTTC. V usage is TRBV20-1 and J usage is TRBJ1-2; maybe TRBD1 (6 bases). This CDR3 contains 13 residues. Trimming removed 2 bases at V and 4 bases at J, with 11 bases between. Per the germline V gene, CDR1 is DFQATT and CDR2 is SNEGSKA (reference sequence).

This clonotype was seen at least ten times. This beta chain lies outside the target of a library built for alpha chains; its clone size means little. The rearrangement links TRBV4-3 to TRBJ2-7, with a tentative D call TRBD2 (5 bases). V was trimmed by 1 base and J by 5 bases, leaving 9 bases between them. This CDR3 comprises 13 residues. The germline gives CDR1 LGHNA, CDR2 YSLEER. The CDR3 sequence: CASSQGGIDEQYF. The CDR3 DNA reads TGCGCCAGCAGCCAAGGAGGGATCGACGAGCAGTACTTC.

This clonotype came up many times. The library was built for alpha chains, so this beta chain is an off-target read and its size means little. The CDR3 spells CASSWTGGGVMGFF. DNA for the CDR3: TGTGCCAGCAGCTGGACAGGGGGTGGAGTTATGGGGTTCTTC. V and J are TRBV12-3 or TRBV12-4 and TRBJ2-1, with 10 bases matching TRBD1. V lost 6 bases, J lost 15 bases, and 14 bases stayed unmatched. The CDR3 has 14 amino acids.

This clonotype was observed at least ten times. In a library made to pick up alpha chains, this beta chain is a stray read with a size that means little. The chain carries TRBV28 and TRBJ2-2; D may be TRBD1 (6 bases). Germline loops: CDR1 MDHEN, CDR2 SYDVKM. The CDR3 runs 16 residues. V shed 4 bases and J shed 0 bases, with 12 bases lying between them. The CDR3 spells CASSSPGAPNTGELFF. The DNA of the CDR3 is TGTGCCAGCAGTTCCCCAGGGGCACCGAACACCGGGGAGCTGTTTTTT.

This clonotype was detected a few times. This beta chain was picked up by a library intended for alpha chains and is off target, so its count carries little meaning. The V call is TRBV6-5, the J call TRBJ2-3, with 10 nucleotides matching TRBD2. Trimming cost V 10 bases and J 6 bases; bases outside gene matches: 7. Germline V gene lookup returns CDR1 MNHEY and CDR2 SVGAGI. The CDR3 covers 13 residues. The CDR3 DNA reads TGTGCCATAGAAAGCGGGGGGGCGGATACGCAGTATTTT. Encoded protein: CAIESGGADTQYF.